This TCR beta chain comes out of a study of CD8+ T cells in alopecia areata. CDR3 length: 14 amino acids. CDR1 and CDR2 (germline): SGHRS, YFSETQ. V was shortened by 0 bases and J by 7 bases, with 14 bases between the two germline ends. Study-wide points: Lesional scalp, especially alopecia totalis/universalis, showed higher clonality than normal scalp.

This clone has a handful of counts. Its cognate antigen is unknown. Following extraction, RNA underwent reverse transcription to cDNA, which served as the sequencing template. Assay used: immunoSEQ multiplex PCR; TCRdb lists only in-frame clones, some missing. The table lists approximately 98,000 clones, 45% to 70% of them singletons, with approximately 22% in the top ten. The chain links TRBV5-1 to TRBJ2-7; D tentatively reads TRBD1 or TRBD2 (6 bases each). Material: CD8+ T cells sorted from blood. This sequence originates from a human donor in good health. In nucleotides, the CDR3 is TGCGCCAGCAGCTTGGTGACTAGGGGGGTAGAGCAGTACTTC. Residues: CASSLVTRGVEQYF.